This T cell receptor (beta chain) was recorded in a study of metastatic and nonmetastatic thyroid tumors. The authors' processing: A classifier of distant metastasis in papillary thyroid cancer was built from CDR3 differences (across clinicopathological groups). TCRdb reprocessed the PCR reads using MiXCR. Here the V and J calls rest on TCRdb's processing, not on the authors' analysis. The sample lists 30,000 to 35,000 clones; approximately 15% were seen once. In regard to this clone: Its antigen is currently unknown.

Findings of the study overall: Across blood and tumor, TCR beta diversity in malignant thyroid tumors was reportedly significantly higher than in benign nodules.

Until they underwent thyroid surgery, no patient had received any treatment. This sequence originates from a female donor with papillary thyroid cancer or a benign thyroid nodule (not recorded which). Some clones in this sample may be carry-over from other donors' samples. Specimen: blood.

The CDR3 loop is CASSSYDREQFF. The CDR3, as DNA: TGTGCCAGCAGTTCGTATGACAGGGAGCAGTTCTTC. The chain carries TRBV6-5 and TRBJ2-1, with D possibly matching TRBD1 (6 bases). The CDR3 spans 12 residues. V was clipped by 4 bases and J by 10 bases, with 11 bases between them. Germline V gives CDR1 MNHEY, CDR2 SVGAGI.